This T cell receptor beta chain was documented in a study of T cell changes during pregnancy in multiple sclerosis. The CDR3 loop spans 16 amino acids. Between the trimmed V and J ends, which lost 3 bases and 0 bases, there was a span of 15 bases. CDR1 and CDR2 (germline): SQVTM, ANQGSEA. The protocol was immunoSEQ multiplex PCR, while the TCRdb copy is restricted to in-frame clones and leaves out a portion. The data contain 45,000 to 50,000 clones, roughly 92% of them singletons. This receptor was identified in a female donor with multiple sclerosis, enrolled in a pregnancy study. The chain recombines TRBV29-1 with TRBJ2-1; perhaps TRBD2 as D (5 bases). Sequencing used CD8+ T cells from peripheral blood mononuclear cells, obtained before pregnancy. CDR3 in DNA: TGCAGCGTTGATGGCATCGGAGGCAACTCCTACAATGAGCAGTTCTTC. Translating it yields CSVDGIGGNSYNEQFF.